This T cell receptor beta chain comes out of a study of early T cells in non-severe SARS-CoV-2 infection (dated by TCRdb to 2020 to 2022). For the wider study: Because TCR sequencing relied on bulk RNA taken from unsorted whole blood, pairing of alpha and beta chains was not possible.

The study was a case-control design nested within a healthcare worker cohort in London, UK, with weekly nasopharyngeal swab PCR tests and blood sampling. Healthcare workers were enrolled in the week of the UK lockdown, from 23 to 31 March 2020, and were followed every week for up to roughly 16 weeks. The protocol used for the library was 5' RACE. TCRdb lists the instrument as NextSeq 500. In the TCR library protocol, unique molecular identifiers were attached to individual cDNA molecules to correct for PCR bias and sequencing error. Sequencing covered both TCR alpha and beta chains, and within each sample the abundances of alpha and beta sequences were tightly co-correlated. On the authors' methods: Decombinator V4 was used to perform V gene, J gene and CDR3 annotation of TCR sequences. Expanded TCRs were defined as changing significantly between any two time points under a Poisson model with p below 0.0001. TCR abundances were normalised to the total number of TCRs sequenced in each sample and reported as counts per million. TRAV1-2 paired with TRAJ12, TRAJ20 or TRAJ33 defined MAIT TCRs, while TRAV10 paired with TRAJ18 defined iNKT TCRs. VDJdb, accessed 1 November 2021, was searched for CMV, EBV and SARS-CoV-2 annotated TCRs, with TCRs annotated for multiple antigens excluded. TCRdb reprocessing: public reads trimmed at Q25 with fastp, clones called with MiXCR, in-frame beta chains kept. Merged by CDR3 protein, the rows form single entries marked with the most common genes and DNA. Clone size and V and J calls follow TCRdb, not the original study. For this sample there are roughly 58,000 distinct CDR3 sequences; about an eighth appear just once. The ten largest clones represent 1.3% to 1.5% of the sample.

A note on this clonotype: It has no known antigen specificity. Base qualities are not recorded, but no much larger clone differs from it by a single base.

On the study overall, not on this receptor specifically: VDJdb matching was skewed toward anti-spike CD8 responses and likely underestimated virus-specific expansions, missing private and CD4 specificities.

CDR1 is given as SGHDT and CDR2 as YYEEEE, both from the germline V gene. The germline ends are 16 bases apart after V is trimmed by 6 bases and J by 6 bases. The CDR3 measures 14 amino acids from cysteine to phenylalanine. Only the CDR3 DNA stays, 42 bases, in frame from base 1. The receptor comes from an adult who was a healthcare worker with PCR-confirmed SARS-CoV-2 infection or an uninfected control (not recorded which). Recombination joined TRBV5-6 with TRBJ1-3, with no reliable assignment of the D segment. The sample was whole blood. The CDR3 region reads CASNLATPENTIYF. The nucleotide sequence reads as follows: TGTGCCAGCAACCTGGCGACGCCGGAAAACACCATATATTTT.